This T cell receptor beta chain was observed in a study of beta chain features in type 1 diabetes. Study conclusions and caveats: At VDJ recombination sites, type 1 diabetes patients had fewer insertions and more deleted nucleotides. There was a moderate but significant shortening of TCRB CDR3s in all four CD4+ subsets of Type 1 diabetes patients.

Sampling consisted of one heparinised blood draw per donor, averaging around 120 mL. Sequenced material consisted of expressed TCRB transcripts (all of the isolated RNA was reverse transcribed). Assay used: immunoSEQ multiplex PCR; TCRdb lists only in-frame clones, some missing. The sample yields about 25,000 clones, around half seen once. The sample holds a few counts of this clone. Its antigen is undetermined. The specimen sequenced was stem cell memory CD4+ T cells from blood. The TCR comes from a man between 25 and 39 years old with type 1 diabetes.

As DNA, the CDR3 is TGTGCCAGCAGTTCCCTGACTAGCACAGATACGCAGTATTTT. Its translation: CASSSLTSTDTQYF. The chain links TRBV6-5 to TRBJ2-3; D gene ambiguous. The CDR3 spans 14 residues. Germline V gives CDR1 MNHEY, CDR2 SVGAGI. Trimming shortened V by 4 bases and J by 0 bases, and 8 bases separated the two germline ends.